The 28 T cell receptor beta chains below come from one sample, sequenced in a study of shared clonotypes between healthy human individuals (dated by TCRdb to between 2020 and 2021). Library construction relied on the immunoSEQ multiplex PCR assay. In TCRdb, the immuneACCESS table is reduced to in-frame sequences with V and J assigned. These tables do not hold every clone; where another copy was compared, an unresolved V gene accounts for under half, and the others remain unexplained. This sample gives about 79,000 clones in total; about 61% of them show up just once. The ten largest clones take up just over 50% of the sample. Sequencing input: memory CD8+ T cells sorted from blood. The intended sense of this specimen's cell subset or site label: CD45RO+ cells pooled with CCR7-negative TemRA cells. The receptors were sampled from a man aged 25-45 years in good health.

V usage is TRBV4-1 and J usage is TRBJ2-1; D is unclear. Germline lookup yields CDR1 MGHRA and CDR2 YSYEKL. The CDR3 has 16 amino acids. The V end was cut by 0 bases, the J end by 2 bases, with 11 bases between. CDR3 loop: CASSQDWPDAYNEQFF. CDR3 DNA: TGCGCCAGCAGCCAAGATTGGCCGGACGCCTACAATGAGCAGTTCTTC.

Here the CDR3 DNA reads TGTGCCAGTAGTATAGTTGGCTCTGCCGGACCCGTCCCCGCCTACGAGCAGTACTTC. This codes for CASSIVGSAGPVPAYEQYF. V gene TRBV19 combines with J gene TRBJ2-7; D gene ambiguous. With 1 base removed from V and 2 bases from J, the gap between germline ends came to 24 bases. Germline CDR1 and CDR2: LNHDA and SQIVND (reference sequence). The length of the CDR3 is 19 residues.

As for this clone: A far larger clone is a single base away, which makes a read error likely. Other DNA sequences from this sample encode an identical CDR3 as well. This chain uses TRBV30 with TRBJ2-7; tentative D call: TRBD1 (5 bases). This CDR3 contains 12 residues. Trimming removed 3 bases at V and 0 bases at J, with 6 bases between. Germline-derived CDR1 and CDR2 are GTSNPN and SVGIG (reference sequence). The CDR3 sequence: CAWRQGSYEQYF. Written as DNA, the CDR3 is TGTGCCTGGAGGCAGGGCTCCTACGAGCAGTACTTC.

This clone has a handful of counts. This chain uses TRBV27 with TRBJ1-5; the D is unclear. The CDR3 runs 13 residues. Germline V gives CDR1 MNHEY, CDR2 SMNVEV (reference sequence). Between the trimmed V and J ends, which lost 2 bases and 3 bases, there was a span of 5 bases. This CDR3 reads CASSLGPNQPQHF. CDR3 nucleotide sequence: TGTGCCAGCAGTTTAGGGCCCAATCAGCCCCAGCATTTT.

The gene calls are TRBV7-7 and TRBJ2-6; D is undetermined. Deletions cut 5 bases from V and 5 bases from J, with 22 bases between. The CDR3 contains 18 residues. Germline-derived CDR1 and CDR2 are SSHAT and FNYEAQ (reference sequence). CDR3 DNA: TGTGCCAGCAGCCTGATATCTGTGCCACAAAGTCGGGCCAACGTCCTGACTTTC. Protein product: CASSLISVPQSRANVLTF.

V and J are TRBV25-1 and TRBJ2-7, with D possibly matching TRBD1 (6 bases). CDR3 length: 14 residues. The germline gives CDR1 MGHDK, CDR2 SYGVNS. Trimming removed 4 bases from V and 0 bases from J, with 10 bases in between. CDR3 DNA sequence: TGTGCCAGCAGTGGACGGGACACCTCCTACGAGCAGTACTTC. Its translation is CASSGRDTSYEQYF.

Ten or more counts support this clone. Different DNA sequences within this sample yield the same CDR3. This sequence joins TRBV6-1 and TRBJ2-7; TRBD2 aligns across 8 bases. CDR1 is MNHNS, CDR2 SASEGT, per germline. This CDR3 has 15 amino acids. V lost 6 bases, J lost 0 bases, and 7 bases stayed unmatched. In DNA form, the CDR3 reads TGTGCCAGCAGCGCCGGTACTAGCGGCTCCTACGAGCAGTACTTC. Protein product: CASSAGTSGSYEQYF.

The CDR3 loop reads CASSASRDSYEKLFF. DNA of the CDR3: TGTGCCAGCAGCGCCAGTCGGGACAGCTATGAAAAACTGTTTTTT. The V and J genes are TRBV14 and TRBJ1-4; 7 bases line up with TRBD1. The trim removed 5 bases at V and 6 bases at J, leaving 9 bases unmatched. Germline V gene sequence: CDR1 SGHDN, CDR2 FVKESK. CDR3 length: 15 residues.

This clone was counted a single time. This specimen includes other DNA sequences encoding the same CDR3. The gene calls are TRBV11-2 and TRBJ2-3; D uncertain. Germline assignment: CDR1 SGHAT and CDR2 FQNNGV. This CDR3 is built from 15 residues. V lost 5 bases and J 0 bases, leaving 12 bases between the germline ends. CDR3 sequence: CASSLRGTSTDTQYF. CDR3 DNA: TGTGCCAGCAGCCTAAGAGGTACCAGCACAGATACGCAGTATTTT.

This clone was seen many times. The chain is built from TRBV25-1 and TRBJ2-7; D uncertain. V was pared by 5 bases and J by 1 base, with 9 bases between. This CDR3 is 13 amino acids long. Per the germline V gene, CDR1 is MGHDK and CDR2 is SYGVNS. The CDR3 DNA is TGTGCCAGCAGTTCCAGTGAGTCCTACGAGCAGTACTTC. The encoded protein is CASSSSESYEQYF.

The genes are TRBV5-6 and TRBJ2-7; D possibly corresponds to TRBD2 (5 bases). Germline-derived CDR1 and CDR2 are SGHDT and YYEEEE. Trimming removed 2 bases at V and 4 bases at J, with 13 bases between. The CDR3 runs 14 residues. The CDR3 bases are TGTGCCAGCAGCTTATCTGGGAGAGTTTACGAGCAGTACTTC. It is translated as CASSLSGRVYEQYF.

This clone was counted many times. The V and J genes are TRBV6-1 and TRBJ1-1; the D gene is possibly TRBD1 (5 bases). There are 15 residues in the CDR3. The V and J ends lost 0 bases and 14 bases respectively, with 22 bases between them. Germline lookup yields CDR1 MNHNS and CDR2 SASEGT. The CDR3 loop reads CASSEAVGVGPVGFF. CDR3 coding DNA: TGTGCCAGCAGTGAAGCGGTGGGTGTGGGGCCGGTAGGGTTCTTT.

The chain uses TRBV7-6 and TRBJ2-3, with D perhaps TRBD1 or TRBD2 (5 bases each). Germline lookup yields CDR1 SGHVS and CDR2 FNYEAQ. The CDR3 is 16 residues long. The ends were cut back, 6 bases at V and 2 bases at J, with 18 bases in the middle. CDR3 residues: CASSFPTPGHTDTQYF. For the CDR3, the DNA is TGTGCCAGCAGTTTCCCTACCCCGGGGCACACAGATACGCAGTATTTT. Combining the CDR3 with reference TRBV7-6 and TRBJ2-3 gives the whole variable domain GAGVSQSPRYKVTKRGQDVALRCDPISGHVSLYWYRQALGQGPEFLTYFNYEAQQDKSGLPNDRFSAERPEGSISTLTIQRTEQRDSAMYRCASSFPTPGHTDTQYFGPGTRLTVL.

This clone appeared once. This chain connects TRBV6-6 to TRBJ2-2, with D maybe TRBD2 (5 bases). The CDR3 sequence is 15 residues long. Germline values: CDR1 MNHNY, CDR2 SVGAGI (reference sequence). Trimming removed 0 bases at V and 1 base at J, with 6 bases between. This CDR3 is CASSYSRENTGELFF. CDR3 bases: TGTGCCAGCAGTTACTCGAGGGAGAACACCGGGGAGCTGTTTTTT.

The rearrangement links TRBV4-3 to TRBJ2-7, with 12 positions matching TRBD2. The CDR3 consists of 16 residues. Per germline, CDR1 LGHNA and CDR2 YSLEER. V was pared by 0 bases and J by 3 bases, with 3 bases of the junction left unmatched. The DNA of the CDR3 is TGCGCCAGCAGCCAAGACCTAGCGGGAGGGGGCTACGAGCAGTACTTC. Protein: CASSQDLAGGGYEQYF.

This chain connects TRBV11-2 to TRBJ2-7, with 9 bases identical to TRBD1. In germline, CDR1 is SGHAT, CDR2 FQNNGV. Trimming cost V 5 bases and J 3 bases; bases outside gene matches: 8. The CDR3 has 15 residues. CDR3 loop: CASSPEDRGDYEQYF. In DNA form, the CDR3 reads TGTGCCAGCAGCCCCGAGGACAGGGGAGACTACGAGCAGTACTTC. The variable domain in full, completed from reference TRBV11-2 and TRBJ2-7, reads EAGVAQSPRYKIIEKRQSVAFWCNPISGHATLYWYQQILGQGPKLLIQFQNNGVVDDSQLPKDRFSAERLKGVDSTLKIQPAKLEDSAVYLCASSPEDRGDYEQYFGPGTRLTVT.

In the case of this clone: Other nucleotide sequences from this sample produce the same CDR3. CDR3 bases: TGCAGCGTTGGTTACATGAACACTGAAGCTTTCTTT. Protein sequence: CSVGYMNTEAFF. This chain uses TRBV29-1 with TRBJ1-1, with D uncertain. The V gene's germline CDR1 is SQVTM and CDR2 ANQGSEA. The V end was cut by 4 bases, the J end by 0 bases, with 6 bases between. This CDR3 is 12 amino acids long.

This chain links TRBV7-8 with TRBJ2-5; 14 bases align to TRBD2. Looked up from germline, CDR1 is SGHVS and CDR2 is FQNEAQ. This CDR3 region has 16 residues. After removal of 4 bases from V and 5 bases from J, the junction contained 6 bases not matched to a gene. The CDR3 region has the DNA TGTGCCAGCAGCTCTGGGACTAGCGGGAGATTGGAGACCCAGTACTTC. Encoded protein: CASSSGTSGRLETQYF.

The V call is TRBV5-6, the J call TRBJ1-5, with D perhaps TRBD1 (5 bases). With 0 bases removed from V and 3 bases from J, the gap between germline ends came to 13 bases. This CDR3 is built from 16 residues. Germline V gene lookup returns CDR1 SGHDT and CDR2 YYEEEE. This chain's CDR3 is CASSLADSFSNQPQHF. In DNA form, the CDR3 reads TGTGCCAGCAGCTTGGCCGACAGCTTTTCCAATCAGCCCCAGCATTTT.

This clone was seen a handful of times. This chain links TRBV28 with TRBJ1-2; tentatively, D is TRBD1 (5 bases). Trimming removed 10 bases from V and 3 bases from J, with 9 bases in between. The CDR3 has 11 amino acids. Looked up from germline, CDR1 is MDHEN and CDR2 is SYDVKM. The CDR3 nucleotides read TGTGCCACCGCGACAGACTATGGCTACACCTTC. It encodes CATATDYGYTF.

The V and J genes are TRBV27 and TRBJ2-3; the match to TRBD2 covers 12 bases. The germline CDR1 and CDR2 sequences are MNHEY and SMNVEV (reference sequence). The CDR3 is made up of 14 amino acids. J was trimmed by 1 base and V by 8 bases; bases with no gene match: 1. CDR3 nucleotides: TGTGCCAGCGGACTAGCGGGACGCACAGATACGCAGTATTTT. Protein sequence: CASGLAGRTDTQYF.

There are many counts of this clone. This chain joins TRBV6-4 and TRBJ2-1, with TRBD1 as a possible D gene (5 bases). This CDR3 contains 13 residues. V was shortened by 0 bases and J by 7 bases, with 7 bases between the two germline ends. Per germline, CDR1 MRHNA and CDR2 SNTAGT. The CDR3 loop reads CASSDSAGNEQFF. DNA for the CDR3: TGTGCCAGCAGTGACTCAGCAGGGAATGAGCAGTTCTTC.

This chain connects TRBV11-2 to TRBJ1-4; weak D call: TRBD1 (6 bases). Germline loops: CDR1 SGHAT, CDR2 FQNNGV. Trimming took 0 bases from V and 4 from J, leaving 12 bases between them. The CDR3 sequence is 16 residues long. The CDR3 reads CASSLDSDRINEKLFF. CDR3 in DNA: TGTGCCAGCAGCTTAGACTCTGACAGGATTAATGAAAAACTGTTTTTT.

V usage is TRBV7-2 and J usage is TRBJ2-4, with D possibly being TRBD1 (5 bases). CDR3 length equals 18 residues. V gave up 4 bases and J gave up 0 bases, with 19 bases separating them. Germline V gene sequence: CDR1 SGHTA, CDR2 FQGNSA. Written as DNA, the CDR3 is TGTGCCAGCAGCTCTCCAGCTAAACTGGGGCTAGCCAAAAACATTCAGTACTTC. Its protein product is CASSSPAKLGLAKNIQYF. Filled out from reference TRBV7-2 and TRBJ2-4, the complete variable domain reads GAGVSQSPSNKVTEKGKDVELRCDPISGHTALYWYRQSLGQGLEFLIYFQGNSAPDKSGLPSDRFSAERTGGSVSTLTIQRTQQEDSAVYLCASSSPAKLGLAKNIQYFGAGTRLSVL.

This clone was counted ten times or more. The J gene is TRBJ2-1, the V gene TRBV4-3; TRBD2 matches 8 bases. With V trimmed by 1 base and J by 0 bases, 11 bases remained unmatched. CDR1 and CDR2 from the germline V gene are LGHNA and YSLEER. The CDR3 contains 19 residues. The chain's CDR3 is CASSQVFGSGTSSYNEQFF. CDR3 in DNA: TGCGCCAGCAGCCAAGTGTTCGGTAGCGGGACGAGCTCCTACAATGAGCAGTTCTTC.

This clone was observed a few times. The chain employs TRBV27 and TRBJ2-1; 9 bases agree with TRBD2. Germline trimming cut 2 bases from V and 8 bases from J; bases unmatched to any gene: 10. The CDR3 is made up of 16 amino acids. Germline-derived CDR1 and CDR2 are MNHEY and SMNVEV (reference sequence). The CDR3 loop reads CASSLASSGIWDEQFF. CDR3 bases: TGTGCCAGCAGTTTAGCCTCTAGCGGGATATGGGATGAGCAGTTCTTC.

This clone was found a few times. This chain links TRBV28 with TRBJ2-5, with a possible D match to TRBD2 (5 bases). The CDR3 runs 15 residues. Trimming pared 4 bases from V and 5 bases from J, leaving 17 bases between. Per germline, CDR1 MDHEN and CDR2 SYDVKM. CDR3 coding DNA: TGTGCCAGCAGTTCATACTCGGGATTCGGGGAGACCCAGTACTTC. It codes for CASSSYSGFGETQYF. Complete variable domain (other parts from reference TRBV28 and TRBJ2-5): DVKVTQSSRYLVKRTGEKVFLECVQDMDHENMFWYRQDPGLGLRLIYFSYDVKMKEKGDIPEGYSVSREKKERFSLILESASTNQTSMYLCASSSYSGFGETQYFGPGTRLLVL.

V gene TRBV2 combines with J gene TRBJ1-5, with 7 positions matching TRBD1. The CDR3 spans 14 residues. V lost 5 bases to trimming and J lost 2 bases; unmatched junction nucleotides: 3. Germline assignment: CDR1 SNHLY and CDR2 FYNNEI. The CDR3 loop is CASSFDRGNQPQHF. The CDR3 region has the DNA TGTGCCAGCAGTTTCGACAGGGGCAATCAGCCCCAGCATTTT.